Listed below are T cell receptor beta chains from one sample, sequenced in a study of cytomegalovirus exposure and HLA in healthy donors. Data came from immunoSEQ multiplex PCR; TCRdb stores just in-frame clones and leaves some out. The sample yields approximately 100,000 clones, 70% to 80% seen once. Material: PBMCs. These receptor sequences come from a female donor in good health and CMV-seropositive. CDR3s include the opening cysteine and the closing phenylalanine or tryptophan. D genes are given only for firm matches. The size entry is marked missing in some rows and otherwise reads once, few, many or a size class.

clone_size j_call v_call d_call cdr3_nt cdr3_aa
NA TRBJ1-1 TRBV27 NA TGTGCCAGCAGTTTACGCGGGAACACTGAAGCTTTCTTT CASSLRGNTEAFF
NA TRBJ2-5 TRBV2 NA TGTGCCAGCTCGGTTGAGACCCAGTACTTC CASSVETQYF
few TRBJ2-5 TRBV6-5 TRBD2 TGTGCCAGCAGTCCTCTTCGGGGAGGGGAGACCCAGTACTTC CASSPLRGGETQYF
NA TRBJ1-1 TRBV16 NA TGTGCCAGCAGCCAATCGGGGGCCTCTGAAGCTTTCTTT CASSQSGASEAFF
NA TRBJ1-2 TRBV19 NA TGTGCCAGTAGACGGGGACTCGTGGAGGGCTACACCTTC CASRRGLVEGYTF
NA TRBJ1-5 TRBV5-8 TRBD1 TGTGCCAGCAGCTTGGGAACAGGGGGCGGTTATAGCAATCAGCCCCAGCATTTT CASSLGTGGGYSNQPQHF
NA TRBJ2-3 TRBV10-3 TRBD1 TGTGCCATCAGGGCGACGGACAGGGCCAGCAATACGCAGTATTTT CAIRATDRASNTQYF
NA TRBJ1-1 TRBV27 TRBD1 TGTGCCAGCAGTTTGGACAGGGGAAGGACTGAAGCTTTCTTT CASSLDRGRTEAFF
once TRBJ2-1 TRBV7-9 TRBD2 TGTGCCAGCAGCTTACTTCCTAGCGGGGTCTACAATGAGCAGTTCTTC CASSLLPSGVYNEQFF
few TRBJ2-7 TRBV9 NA TGTGCCAGCGGGGGCCGTAGCTCCTACGAGCAGTACTTC CASGGRSSYEQYF
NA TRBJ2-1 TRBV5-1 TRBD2 TGCGCCAGCAGCTTGGTTAGCGGGAGCTATTTATTAGAGCAGTTCTTC CASSLVSGSYLLEQFF
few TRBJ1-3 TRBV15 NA TGTGCCACCAGCAGAGCGGCCACGGGATTGAGGGCTAACTCTGGAAACACCATATATTTT CATSRAATGLRANSGNTIYF
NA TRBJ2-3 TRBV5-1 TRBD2 TGCGCCAGCAGCTTCCAAGCGGGAGTACCCACAGATACGCAGTATTTT CASSFQAGVPTDTQYF